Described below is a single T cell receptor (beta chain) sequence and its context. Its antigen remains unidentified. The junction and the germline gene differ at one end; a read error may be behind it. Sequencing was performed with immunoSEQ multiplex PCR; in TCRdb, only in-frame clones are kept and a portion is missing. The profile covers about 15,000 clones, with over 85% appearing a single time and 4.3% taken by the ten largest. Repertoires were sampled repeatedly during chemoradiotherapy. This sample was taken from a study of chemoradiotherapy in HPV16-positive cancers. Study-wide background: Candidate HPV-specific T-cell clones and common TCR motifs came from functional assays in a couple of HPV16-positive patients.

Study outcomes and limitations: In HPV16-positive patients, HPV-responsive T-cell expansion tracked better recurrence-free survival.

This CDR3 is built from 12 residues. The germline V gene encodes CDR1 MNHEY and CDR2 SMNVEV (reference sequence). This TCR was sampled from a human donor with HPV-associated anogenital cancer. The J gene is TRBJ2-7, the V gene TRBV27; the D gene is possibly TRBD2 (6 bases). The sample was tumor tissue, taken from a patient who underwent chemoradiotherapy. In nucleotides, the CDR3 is TGTGCCAGCAGTTTAGGCGGGGCCCGGCTGTCCTTC. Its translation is CASSLGGARLSF.